These 14 T cell receptor beta chains originate from one sample sequenced in a study of CD8+ T cells in alopecia areata. Reverse transcription of extracted RNA yielded cDNA, which provided the sequencing template. Profiled with immunoSEQ multiplex PCR; TCRdb holds only in-frame clones, not every one. The table records over 100,000 clones, about 47% of them present only once. The specimen was CD8+ T cells sorted from blood, collected at week 0. These receptors were obtained from a human donor with alopecia areata.

This clone was counted a single time. The chain combines TRBV5-1 with TRBJ1-5; D is uncertain. Germline V lookup: CDR1 SGHRS, CDR2 YFSETQ. This CDR3 spans 13 amino acids. The V end was cut by 7 bases, the J end by 2 bases, with 10 bases between. CDR3 region: CASSSWGNQPQHF. Here the CDR3 DNA reads TGCGCCAGCTCATCGTGGGGCAATCAGCCCCAGCATTTT.

The genes are TRBV5-1 and TRBJ1-2; no reliable D call. The V and J ends lost 4 bases and 6 bases respectively, with 7 bases between them. The CDR3 is 11 amino acids. Germline V gives CDR1 SGHRS, CDR2 YFSETQ. The CDR3 sequence is CASSEGNGYTF. CDR3 in DNA: TGCGCCAGCAGCGAAGGGAATGGCTACACCTTC. The full variable domain, completed using reference TRBV5-1 and TRBJ1-2, is KAGVTQTPRYLIKTRGQQVTLSCSPISGHRSVSWYQQTPGQGLQFLFEYFSETQRNKGNFPGRFSGRQFSNSRSEMNVSTLELGDSALYLCASSEGNGYTFGSGTRLTVV.

V is TRBV9 and J is TRBJ2-7; D uncertain. Trimming cost V 0 bases and J 4 bases, with 8 bases left between them. The CDR3 has 13 amino acids. Germline lookup yields CDR1 SGDLS and CDR2 YYNGEE. CDR3 protein: CASSVGVAYEQYF. The CDR3 coding sequence is TGTGCCAGCAGCGTAGGGGTCGCTTACGAGCAGTACTTC.

This chain links TRBV6-5 with TRBJ1-2; D is uncertain. CDR3 size: 13 residues. From germline, CDR1 is MNHEY and CDR2 SVGAGI. Trimming stripped 6 bases from V and 4 bases from J, with 12 bases between. CDR3 residues: CASRPEDFYGYTF. For the CDR3, the DNA is TGTGCCAGCAGACCGGAGGACTTCTATGGCTACACCTTC.

This sequence joins TRBV12-5 and TRBJ2-1, with D possibly being TRBD1 (5 bases). The germline V gene has CDR1 LGHNT and CDR2 FRNRAP. The CDR3 loop spans 15 amino acids. The V gene lost 7 bases and the J gene lost 1 base, with 14 bases spanning the gap. CDR3 sequence: CASVPTVQSYNEQFF. The CDR3 bases are TGTGCTAGTGTTCCGACAGTCCAGTCCTACAATGAGCAGTTCTTC.

This sequence joins TRBV29-1 and TRBJ2-2; TRBD1 agrees at 10 bases. With V trimmed by 6 bases and J by 3 bases, 7 bases remained unmatched. The germline gives CDR1 SQVTM, CDR2 ANQGSEA. CDR3 length: 15 amino acids. The CDR3 DNA sequence: TGCAGCGTGGGGGGACAGGGGCGGGACACCGGGGAGCTGTTTTTT. Its translation: CSVGGQGRDTGELFF.

The chain has TRBV5-6 and TRBJ2-1; 12 bases fit TRBD1. The CDR3 contains 16 residues. With V trimmed by 5 bases and J by 4 bases, 7 bases remained unmatched. Germline V gene data show CDR1 as SGHDT and CDR2 as YYEEEE. The CDR3 spells CASRLWDRGPYNEQFF. CDR3 coding DNA: TGTGCCAGCAGACTTTGGGACAGGGGGCCTTACAATGAGCAGTTCTTC.

This chain's CDR3 is CASSAGLENIQYF. In nucleotides, the CDR3 is TGTGCCAGCAGCGCGGGACTAGAAAACATTCAGTACTTC. The chain links TRBV9 to TRBJ2-4; TRBD2 aligns across 8 bases. Germline loops: CDR1 SGDLS, CDR2 YYNGEE. The CDR3 covers 13 residues. V dropped 3 bases and J dropped 5; count of bases not matched to a gene: 1.

The chain links TRBV2 to TRBJ1-6, with 9 bases fitting TRBD1. CDR3 length: 16 residues. The germline gives CDR1 SNHLY, CDR2 FYNNEI. V was clipped by 5 bases and J by 11 bases; unmatched bases: 13. CDR3 loop: CASSWLGDRAGAPLHF. The CDR3 region has the DNA TGTGCCAGCAGTTGGTTGGGGGACAGGGCCGGGGCACCCCTCCACTTT. The entire variable domain, with the rest obtained from reference TRBV2 and TRBJ1-6, is as follows: EPEVTQTPSHQVTQMGQEVILRCVPISNHLYFYWYRQILGQKVEFLVSFYNNEISEKSEIFDDQFSVERPDGSNFTLKIRSTKLEDSAMYFCASSWLGDRAGAPLHFGNGTRLTVT.

This clone was seen a handful of times. The V call is TRBV4-1, the J call TRBJ1-4; 9 bases line up with TRBD1. The V gene end was trimmed by 1 base and the J gene end by 4 bases; junction bases not matched to a gene: 4. Germline assignment: CDR1 MGHRA and CDR2 YSYEKL. The CDR3 runs 16 residues. CDR3 in DNA: TGCGCCAGCAGCCAAGTGGGACAGGGACTTAATGAAAAACTGTTTTTT. Protein: CASSQVGQGLNEKLFF.

This clone was counted only a few times. The chain couples TRBV7-9 to TRBJ2-7; D gene unclear. Trimming left V 2 bases short and J 5 bases short, with 10 bases between. The CDR3 contains 13 residues. Germline V lookup: CDR1 SEHNR, CDR2 FQNEAQ (reference sequence). The CDR3 protein is CASSLSGSDEQYF. The CDR3 region has the DNA TGTGCCAGCAGCTTATCAGGATCCGACGAGCAGTACTTC.

This clone was seen a few times. V usage is TRBV29-1 and J usage is TRBJ1-1; maybe TRBD1 (6 bases). The ends were cut back, 7 bases at V and 4 bases at J, with 13 bases in the middle. The CDR3 has 12 residues. Looked up from germline, CDR1 is SQVTM and CDR2 is ANQGSEA. The CDR3 sequence: CSARTGATEAFF. The CDR3 DNA is TGCAGCGCCCGCACGGGGGCCACTGAAGCTTTCTTT.

The rearrangement links TRBV5-8 to TRBJ1-5; a possible D gene is TRBD1 (5 bases). The CDR3 sequence is 15 residues long. From germline, CDR1 is SGHTS and CDR2 YDEGEE. Deletions cut 4 bases from V and 2 bases from J, with 13 bases between. CDR3 residues: CASSPGPGGNQPQHF. The CDR3 nucleotides are TGTGCCAGCAGCCCTGGCCCGGGGGGCAATCAGCCCCAGCATTTT. The complete variable domain, with remaining parts taken from reference TRBV5-8 and TRBJ1-5, reads EAGVTQSPTHLIKTRGQQATLRCSPISGHTSVYWYQQALGLGLQFLLWYDEGEERNRGNFPPRFSGRQFPNYSSELNVNALELEDSALYLCASSPGPGGNQPQHFGDGTRLSIL.

The chain is built from TRBV25-1 and TRBJ2-2; D possibly matches TRBD1 or TRBD2 (6 bases each). V dropped 4 bases and J dropped 5 bases, with 14 bases sitting between them. This CDR3 is 15 amino acids long. Germline lookup yields CDR1 MGHDK and CDR2 SYGVNS. The chain's CDR3 is CASSGWGAGTGELFF. The CDR3 coding sequence is TGTGCCAGCAGTGGATGGGGGGCCGGTACCGGGGAGCTGTTTTTT.